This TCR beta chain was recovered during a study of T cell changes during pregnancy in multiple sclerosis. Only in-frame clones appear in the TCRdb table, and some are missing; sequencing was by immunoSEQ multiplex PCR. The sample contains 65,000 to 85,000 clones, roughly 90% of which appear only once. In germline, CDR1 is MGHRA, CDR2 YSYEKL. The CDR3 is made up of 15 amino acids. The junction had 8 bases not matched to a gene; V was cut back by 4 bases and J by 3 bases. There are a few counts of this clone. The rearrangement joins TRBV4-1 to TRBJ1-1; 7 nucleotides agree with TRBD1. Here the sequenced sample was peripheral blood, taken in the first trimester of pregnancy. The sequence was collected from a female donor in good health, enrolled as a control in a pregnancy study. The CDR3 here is CASSRRQGYDTEAFF. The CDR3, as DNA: TGCGCCAGCAGCCGTCGACAGGGATATGACACTGAAGCTTTCTTT.